The 8 T cell receptor beta chains presented below share a single source sample, sequenced in a study of T-cell reconstitution after alpha-beta-depleted transplantation in children. Using unique molecular identifiers, the investigators prepared the TCRbeta library. One entry per CDR3 protein results from TCRdb running MiXCR on the PCR reads. This sample has around 190,000 distinct CDR3 sequences, with approximately 6.9% found just once. The sample in question was PBMCs, obtained before TCRalphabeta/CD19-depleted stem cell transplant. The receptor source for this set is a boy aged 2 to 9 with acute lymphoblastic leukemia, due to receive a stem cell transplant.

This clonotype appeared many times. The chain carries TRBV29-1 and TRBJ2-3; D unclear. The germline V and J ends were trimmed by 7 bases and 1 base, with 15 bases remaining between them. The CDR3 is 14 amino acids. The germline gives CDR1 SQVTM, CDR2 ANQGSEA. The chain's CDR3 is CSAAPGSRTDTQYF. The CDR3 region has the DNA TGCAGCGCCGCCCCAGGTTCACGCACAGATACGCAGTATTTT.

This clonotype was recorded many times. This rearrangement joins TRBV2 to TRBJ2-7; a possible D gene is TRBD2 (6 bases). The CDR3 runs 12 residues. Germline V gene data show CDR1 as SNHLY and CDR2 as FYNNEI. V was cut by 7 bases and J by 3 bases, with 10 bases left in between. In DNA, the CDR3 is TGTGCCAGCAAAGGCGGGAACTACGAGCAGTACTTC. Its protein product is CASKGGNYEQYF. The variable domain in full, with the rest retrieved from reference TRBV2 and TRBJ2-7, is EPEVTQTPSHQVTQMGQEVILRCVPISNHLYFYWYRQILGQKVEFLVSFYNNEISEKSEIFDDQFSVERPDGSNFTLKIRSTKLEDSAMYFCASKGGNYEQYFGPGTRLTVT.

This clonotype was picked up many times. The V call is TRBV7-2, the J call TRBJ2-3; D could derive from TRBD1 or TRBD2 (6 bases each). Trimming removed 1 base at V and 0 bases at J, with 11 bases between. The CDR3 contains 16 residues. Germline CDR1 is SGHTA and CDR2 is FQGNSA. CDR3 loop: CASSLEGGRSTDTQYF. In DNA, the CDR3 is TGTGCCAGCAGCTTAGAGGGGGGCCGGAGCACAGATACGCAGTATTTT.

This clonotype was counted many times. The genes are TRBV29-1 and TRBJ2-3; the D gene is possibly TRBD1 (6 bases). Germline V gene sequence: CDR1 SQVTM, CDR2 ANQGSEA. The CDR3 is 13 residues long. With 6 bases removed from V and 4 bases from J, the gap between germline ends came to 14 bases. CDR3 DNA sequence: TGCAGCGTCCTATTACAGGGTGCAGATACGCAGTATTTT. Amino acids: CSVLLQGADTQYF.

At least ten counts were recorded for this clonotype. The V gene is TRBV5-6, the J gene TRBJ2-7; no firm D call. Germline lookup yields CDR1 SGHDT and CDR2 YYEEEE. The V and J ends lost 1 base and 2 bases respectively, with 7 bases between them. The CDR3 loop spans 13 amino acids. CDR3 nucleotide sequence: TGTGCCAGCAGCTTGAATCGGGCCTACGAGCAGTACTTC. Its protein product is CASSLNRAYEQYF.

This chain connects TRBV7-9 to TRBJ1-3; weak D call: TRBD1 (5 bases). This CDR3 has 17 residues. Germline V gene lookup returns CDR1 SEHNR and CDR2 FQNEAQ (reference sequence). V was trimmed by 5 bases and J by 5 bases, leaving 22 bases between them. The CDR3 bases are TGTGCCAGCAGCACAGCTAGTGAGCCGGGACGGCGAAACACCATATATTTT. Translation: CASSTASEPGRRNTIYF. Complete variable domain (other parts from reference TRBV7-9 and TRBJ1-3): DTGVSQNPRHKITKRGQNVTFRCDPISEHNRLYWYRQTLGQGPEFLTYFQNEAQLEKSRLLSDRFSAERPKGSFSTLEIQRTEQGDSAMYLCASSTASEPGRRNTIYFGEGSWLTVV.

The sample holds a few counts of this clonotype. The rearrangement links TRBV5-5 to TRBJ2-2; D is perhaps TRBD1 or TRBD2 (5 bases each). The CDR3 runs to 16 residues. Germline V gene lookup returns CDR1 SGHKS and CDR2 YYEKEE (reference sequence). V was clipped by 1 base and J by 6 bases, with 16 bases between them. The CDR3 loop reads CASSLMGVLKSGELFF. The CDR3 coding sequence is TGTGCCAGCAGCTTGATGGGGGTCCTGAAGTCCGGGGAGCTGTTTTTT.

This clonotype was seen a handful of times. The chain combines TRBV3-1 with TRBJ2-1, with 9 bases lining up with TRBD1. Trimming removed 1 base from V and 15 bases from J; junction bases left unmatched: 7. The germline CDR1 and CDR2 sequences are LGHDT and YNNKEL (reference sequence). The CDR3 totals 13 residues. The CDR3 DNA reads as TGTGCCAGCAGCCAAGGCGAGGGGACAGGGTGGTTCTTC. Protein: CASSQGEGTGWFF.